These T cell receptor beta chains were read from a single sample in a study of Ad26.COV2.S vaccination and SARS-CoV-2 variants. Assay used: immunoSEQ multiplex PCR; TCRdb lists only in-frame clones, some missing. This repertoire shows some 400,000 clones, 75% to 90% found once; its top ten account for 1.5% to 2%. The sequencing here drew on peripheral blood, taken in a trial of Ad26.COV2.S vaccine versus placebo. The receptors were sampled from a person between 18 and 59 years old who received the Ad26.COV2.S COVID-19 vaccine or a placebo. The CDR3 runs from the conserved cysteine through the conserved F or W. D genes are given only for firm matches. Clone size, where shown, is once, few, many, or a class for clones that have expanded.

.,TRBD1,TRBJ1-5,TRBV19,CASSIEGTGRNQPQHF,TGTGCCAGTAGTATAGAGGGGACAGGGCGCAATCAGCCCCAGCATTTT
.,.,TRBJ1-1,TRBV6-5,CASSYSSRGYTEAFF,TGTGCCAGCAGTTACTCGTCCCGGGGGTACACTGAAGCTTTCTTT
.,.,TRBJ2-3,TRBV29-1,CSVGTEGADTQYF,TGCAGCGTTGGGACGGAGGGTGCAGATACGCAGTATTTT
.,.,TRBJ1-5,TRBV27,CASSFRRYQPQHF,TGTGCCAGCAGTTTCCGACGGTATCAGCCCCAGCATTTT
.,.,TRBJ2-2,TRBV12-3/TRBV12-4,CASSLPGELFF,TGTGCCAGCAGTTTACCCGGGGAGCTGTTTTTT
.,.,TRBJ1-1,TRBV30,CAWSAIRSFGTEAFF,TGTGCCTGGAGTGCGATCAGGTCCTTCGGCACTGAAGCTTTCTTT
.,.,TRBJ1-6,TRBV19,CATNEGGYNSPLHF,TGTGCCACCAATGAGGGAGGGTATAATTCACCCCTCCACTTT
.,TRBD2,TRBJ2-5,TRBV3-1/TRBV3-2,CASSPRAGIETQYF,TGTGCCAGCAGCCCACGAGCGGGAATTGAGACCCAGTACTTC
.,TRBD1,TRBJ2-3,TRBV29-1,CSVERGRGLDGTDTQYF,TGCAGCGTTGAAAGGGGTAGGGGGCTGGACGGCACAGATACGCAGTATTTT
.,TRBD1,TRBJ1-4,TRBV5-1,CASSWGDRGMTEKLFF,TGCGCCAGCAGCTGGGGGGACAGGGGGATGACTGAAAAACTGTTTTTT
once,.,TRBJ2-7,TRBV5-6,CASSSWDYEQYF,TGTGCCAGCAGCTCATGGGATTACGAGCAGTACTTC
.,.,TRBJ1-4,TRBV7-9,CASSLGVRPTNEKLFF,TGTGCCAGCAGCTTAGGTGTGAGGCCAACTAATGAAAAACTGTTTTTT
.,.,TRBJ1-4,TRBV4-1,CASSQDRGLSNEKLFF,TGCGCCAGCAGCCAAGATCGTGGGCTCTCTAATGAAAAACTGTTTTTT
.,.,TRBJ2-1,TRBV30,CAWNAGRQGSSYNEQFF,TGTGCCTGGAACGCAGGTCGGCAGGGGAGCTCCTACAATGAGCAGTTCTTC
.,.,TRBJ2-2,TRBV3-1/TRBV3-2,CASSQARSGRTVGELFF,TGTGCCAGCAGCCAGGCCCGGAGCGGACGTACCGTCGGGGAGCTGTTTTTT
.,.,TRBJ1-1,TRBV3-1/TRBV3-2,CASTYLGTEAFF,TGTGCCAGCACCTACCTAGGGACTGAAGCTTTCTTT
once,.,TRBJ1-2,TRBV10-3,CAISDRDGYTF,TGTGCCATCAGTGACAGGGATGGCTACACCTTC
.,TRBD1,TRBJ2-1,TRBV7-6,CASSPLRTGTNEQFF,TGTGCCAGCAGCCCTCTACGGACAGGAACCAATGAGCAGTTCTTC
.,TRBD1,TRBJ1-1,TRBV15,CATSRGQGVAEAFF,TGTGCCACCAGCAGGGGACAGGGAGTTGCTGAAGCTTTCTTT
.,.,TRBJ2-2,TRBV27,CASMLGEGTGELFF,TGTGCCAGCATGTTGGGAGAGGGCACCGGGGAGCTGTTTTTT
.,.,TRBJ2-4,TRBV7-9,CASSLGGGARRNIQYF,TGTGCCAGCAGCCTCGGTGGGGGGGCACGACGGAACATTCAGTACTTC
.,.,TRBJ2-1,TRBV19,CASSIDRSSYNEQFF,TGTGCCAGTAGTATAGATAGAAGCTCCTACAATGAGCAGTTCTTC
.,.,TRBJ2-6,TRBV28,CASSLMGSGANVLTF,TGTGCCAGCAGTTTAATGGGGTCTGGGGCCAACGTCCTGACTTTC
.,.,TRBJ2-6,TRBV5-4,CASSTGAHPGANVLTF,TGTGCCAGCAGCACGGGGGCGCATCCTGGGGCCAACGTCCTGACTTTC
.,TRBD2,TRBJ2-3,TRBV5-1,CASGLAGASDTQYF,TGCGCCAGCGGACTAGCGGGAGCATCGGATACGCAGTATTTT
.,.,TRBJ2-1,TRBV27,CASCPGLPLYNEQFF,TGTGCCAGCTGCCCGGGGCTACCTCTCTACAATGAGCAGTTCTTC
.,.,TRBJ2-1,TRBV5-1,CASSVLLGGGRGDEQFF,TGCGCCAGCAGCGTCCTACTAGGAGGGGGGCGCGGGGATGAGCAGTTCTTC
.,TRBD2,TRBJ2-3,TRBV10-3,CATLLAGYTDTQYF,TGTGCCACCCTATTAGCGGGGTACACAGATACGCAGTATTTT
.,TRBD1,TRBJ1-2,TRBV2,CAGQRTGSNYGYTF,TGTGCCGGACAGCGGACAGGGAGTAACTATGGCTACACCTTC
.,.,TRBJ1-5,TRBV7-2,CASSLWQSSQPQHF,TGTGCCAGCAGCTTATGGCAGAGTAGTCAGCCCCAGCATTTT
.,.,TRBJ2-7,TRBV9,CASSVGVYGYEQYF,TGTGCCAGCAGCGTAGGGGTTTATGGGTACGAGCAGTACTTC
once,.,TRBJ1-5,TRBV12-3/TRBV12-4,CASSPGPNQPQHF,TGTGCCAGCAGCCCGGGACCCAATCAGCCCCAGCATTTT
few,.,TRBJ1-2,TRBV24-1,CATSMGFRYGYTF,TGTGCCACCAGTATGGGGTTCCGCTATGGCTACACCTTC
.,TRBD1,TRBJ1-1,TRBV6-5,CASSSGTGITEAFF,TGTGCCAGCAGCTCCGGGACAGGGATCACTGAAGCTTTCTTT
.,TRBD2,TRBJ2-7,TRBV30,CAWSHKLAEPSSTYEQYF,TGTGCCTGGAGCCACAAGCTAGCGGAGCCCTCCTCAACCTACGAGCAGTACTTC
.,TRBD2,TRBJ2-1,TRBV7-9,CATITDPETSGREDEQFF,TGTGCCACCATAACCGACCCGGAGACTAGCGGGAGGGAGGATGAGCAGTTCTTC
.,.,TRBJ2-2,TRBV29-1,CSVDQAMTGELFF,TGCAGCGTTGACCAGGCGATGACCGGGGAGCTGTTTTTT
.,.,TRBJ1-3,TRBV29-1,CSADSSSGNTIYF,TGCAGCGCCGACTCGAGCTCTGGAAACACCATATATTTT
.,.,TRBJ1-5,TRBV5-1,CASSLGNINQPQHF,TGCGCCAGCAGCTTAGGGAATATAAATCAGCCCCAGCATTTT
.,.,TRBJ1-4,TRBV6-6,CASSRRTAFNEKLFF,TGTGCCAGCAGCCGGCGGACAGCCTTTAATGAAAAACTGTTTTTT
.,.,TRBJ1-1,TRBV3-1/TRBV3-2,CASSQGRGTEAFF,TGTGCCAGCAGCCAAGGAAGGGGGACTGAAGCTTTCTTT
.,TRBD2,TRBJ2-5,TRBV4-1,CASSQTLAGETQYF,TGCGCCAGCAGCCAAACCCTAGCGGGAGAGACCCAGTACTTC
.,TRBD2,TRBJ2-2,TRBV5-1,CASKDQRENGGELFF,TGCGCCAGCAAAGATCAGCGGGAGAATGGCGGGGAGCTGTTTTTT
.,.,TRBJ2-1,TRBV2,CASRQYEQFF,TGTGCCAGCAGACAGTACGAGCAGTTCTTC
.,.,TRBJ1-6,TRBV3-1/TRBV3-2,CASSPGQPNSPLHF,TGTGCCAGCAGCCCCGGACAGCCAAATTCACCCCTCCACTTT
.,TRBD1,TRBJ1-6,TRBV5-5,CASSLGTGASSPLHF,TGTGCCAGCAGCTTGGGGACAGGGGCCAGTTCACCCCTCCACTTT
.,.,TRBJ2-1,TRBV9,CASSVETSSGNEQFF,TGTGCCAGCAGCGTAGAGACTAGTTCCGGCAATGAGCAGTTCTTC
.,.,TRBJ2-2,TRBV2,CASSEALTWGTGELFF,TGTGCCAGCAGTGAAGCCCTGACTTGGGGCACCGGGGAGCTGTTTTTT
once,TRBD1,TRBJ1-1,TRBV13,CASSLEPGQGAEAFF,TGTGCCAGCAGCTTAGAGCCGGGACAGGGGGCTGAAGCTTTCTTT
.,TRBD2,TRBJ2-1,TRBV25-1,CASTLPLAVSYNEQFF,TGTGCCAGCACCTTACCCCTAGCGGTCTCCTACAATGAGCAGTTCTTC
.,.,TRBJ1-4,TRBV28,CASAKETNEKLFF,TGTGCCAGCGCCAAGGAAACTAATGAAAAACTGTTTTTT
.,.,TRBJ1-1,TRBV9,CASSPNPHGNTEAFF,TGTGCCAGCAGCCCAAATCCCCACGGGAACACTGAAGCTTTCTTT
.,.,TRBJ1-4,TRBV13,CASSTRGRVATNEKLFF,TGTGCCAGCAGCACCCGAGGCAGGGTGGCAACTAATGAAAAACTGTTTTTT
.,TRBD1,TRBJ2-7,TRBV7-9,CASSLVGQGTYEQYF,TGTGCCAGCAGCTTAGTCGGACAGGGAACCTACGAGCAGTACTTC
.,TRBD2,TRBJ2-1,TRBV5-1,CASSSPSGRTYYNEQFF,TGCGCCAGCAGCTCCCCTAGCGGGAGGACCTACTACAATGAGCAGTTCTTC
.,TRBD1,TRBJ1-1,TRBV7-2,CASSLRQGNTEAFF,TGTGCCAGCAGCTTACGACAGGGAAACACTGAAGCTTTCTTT